This T cell receptor beta chain was sequenced during a study of shared clonotypes between healthy human individuals. Findings and caveats of the study: Larger estimated richness was generally seen in naive subsets than in memory subsets.

Comment on this clone: Its antigen is unidentified. Additional DNA sequences in this sample encode the identical CDR3.

With 0 bases removed from V and 6 bases from J, the gap between germline ends came to 9 bases. Germline V lookup: CDR1 MNHEY, CDR2 SVGAGI. There are 14 residues in the CDR3. The naive CD8 subset, CD45RO-negative cells positively selected for CCR7, excluded terminally differentiated effector memory CD45RA+ cells. Donors comprised only Caucasian adults living in Nashville, Tennessee. Authors' analysis steps: There were no quality scores in the junction-only immunoSEQ sequences, so filtering differed. Profiled with immunoSEQ multiplex PCR; TCRdb holds only in-frame clones, not every one. The V and J calls and the clone size are those of that table, but D and trimming were determined from the DNA. Among approximately 1.9 million clones listed, over 85% were seen once.

Sample: naive CD8+ T cells from PBMCs. V is TRBV6-5 and J is TRBJ1-5; D ambiguous. The TCR was taken from a man aged 18-30 years in good health. Some clones in this sample may be carry-over from other donors' samples. This chain's CDR3 is CASSYSEGVQPQHF. The CDR3 DNA is TGTGCCAGCAGTTACTCGGAAGGAGTTCAGCCCCAGCATTTT.